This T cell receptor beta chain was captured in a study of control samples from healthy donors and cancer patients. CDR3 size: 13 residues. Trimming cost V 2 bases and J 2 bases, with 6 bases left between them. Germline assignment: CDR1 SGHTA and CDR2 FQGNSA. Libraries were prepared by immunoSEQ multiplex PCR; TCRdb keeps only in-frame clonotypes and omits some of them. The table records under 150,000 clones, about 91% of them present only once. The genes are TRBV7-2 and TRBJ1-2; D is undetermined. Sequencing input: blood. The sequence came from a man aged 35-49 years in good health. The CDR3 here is CASSLQLNYGYTF. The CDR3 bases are TGTGCCAGCAGCTTACAGCTAAACTATGGCTACACCTTC. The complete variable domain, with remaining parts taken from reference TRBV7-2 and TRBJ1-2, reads GAGVSQSPSNKVTEKGKDVELRCDPISGHTALYWYRQSLGQGLEFLIYFQGNSAPDKSGLPSDRFSAERTGGSVSTLTIQRTQQEDSAVYLCASSLQLNYGYTFGSGTRLTVV.